Each of the 8 T cell receptor beta chains below was sequenced from the same sample in a study of beta chain features in type 1 diabetes. Study-level findings and limits: There was a moderate but significant shortening of TCRB CDR3s in all four CD4+ subsets of Type 1 diabetes patients.

Reverse transcription of all isolated RNA meant that expressed TCRB transcripts were sequenced. TCRdb's table, derived via immunoSEQ multiplex PCR, lists solely in-frame clones and lacks some. The table includes 140,000 or so clones, around 13% detected once. No cognate antigen is known for these TCRs. Sequenced: central memory CD4+ T cells from blood. The receptors were sampled from a man in his late teens or twenties with type 1 diabetes.

This clone was observed a handful of times. The chain employs TRBV15 and TRBJ1-5, with D maybe TRBD1 (5 bases). From germline, CDR1 is LNHNV and CDR2 YYDKDF (reference sequence). This CDR3 region has 15 residues. Trimming cost V 0 bases and J 5 bases, with 11 bases left between them. This CDR3 is CATSRDWGSYQPQHF. As DNA, the CDR3 is TGTGCCACCAGCAGAGATTGGGGCTCCTATCAGCCCCAGCATTTT.

CDR3 coding DNA: TGTGCCAGCAGCTTAGCTCCGGCCTACGAGCAGTACTTC. Protein: CASSLAPAYEQYF. This chain joins TRBV7-2 and TRBJ2-7; D gene ambiguous. The germline V and J ends were trimmed by 0 bases and 2 bases, with 5 bases remaining between them. Germline CDR1 and CDR2: SGHTA and FQGNSA. This CDR3 contains 13 residues. The whole variable domain, filled in from reference TRBV7-2 and TRBJ2-7, reads GAGVSQSPSNKVTEKGKDVELRCDPISGHTALYWYRQSLGQGLEFLIYFQGNSAPDKSGLPSDRFSAERTGGSVSTLTIQRTQQEDSAVYLCASSLAPAYEQYFGPGTRLTVT.

The V gene is TRBV18, the J gene TRBJ1-2; D is perhaps TRBD1 (5 bases). Trimming stripped 5 bases from V and 1 base from J, with 14 bases between. Germline-derived CDR1 and CDR2 are KGHSH and LQKENI. CDR3 length: 15 residues. Written as DNA, the CDR3 is TGTGCCAGCTCAAACCGGGACGGTGTTAACTATGGCTACACCTTC. Amino acid sequence: CASSNRDGVNYGYTF. Looking up the rest from reference TRBV18 and TRBJ1-2 gives the full variable domain: NAGVMQNPRHLVRRRGQEARLRCSPMKGHSHVYWYRQLPEEGLKFMVYLQKENIIDESGMPKERFSAEFPKEGPSILRIQQVVRGDSAAYFCASSNRDGVNYGYTFGSGTRLTVV.

This clone was detected a few times. The rearrangement uses TRBV6-5 and TRBJ2-7, with D perhaps matching TRBD1 (5 bases). The germline V and J ends were trimmed by 4 bases and 1 base, with 11 bases remaining between them. The germline CDR1 and CDR2 sequences are MNHEY and SVGAGI. This CDR3 contains 14 residues. DNA of the CDR3: TGTGCCAGCAGTTTCTTCAGGGATTCCTACGAGCAGTACTTC. Translating it yields CASSFFRDSYEQYF.

J is TRBJ2-1 and V is TRBV6-1; TRBD2 agrees at 9 bases. CDR1 and CDR2 from the germline V gene are MNHNS and SASEGT. Trimming at V came to 4 bases and at J to 2 bases, leaving 6 bases not matched to a gene. The CDR3 loop spans 16 amino acids. CDR3 in amino acids: CASSASGLAPYNEQFF. The CDR3 bases are TGTGCCAGCAGTGCCTCGGGACTAGCACCCTACAATGAGCAGTTCTTC.

In its sample, this clone was seen a few times. The chain carries TRBV7-8 and TRBJ1-2; 8 bases align to TRBD1. The V gene's germline CDR1 is SGHVS and CDR2 FQNEAQ. The CDR3 covers 11 residues. With 6 bases clipped from V and 8 bases from J, the junction kept 2 bases outside the gene matches. The CDR3 is CASSRDRGYTF. DNA for the CDR3: TGTGCCAGCAGTCGGGACAGGGGCTACACCTTC.

This clone was found a few times. J is TRBJ1-1 and V is TRBV2; D perhaps matches TRBD1 (5 bases). The CDR3 is 15 residues long. V was clipped by 7 bases and J by 0 bases, with 15 bases between them. CDR1 is SNHLY and CDR2 is FYNNEI in the germline V gene. CDR3 DNA: TGTGCCAGCACTAGGACACATGAAATGAACACTGAAGCTTTCTTT. It yields the protein CASTRTHEMNTEAFF.

The chain links TRBV6-1 to TRBJ1-6, with D unclear. Trimming cost V 2 bases and J 6 bases, with 14 bases left between them. The CDR3 has 16 amino acids. Germline CDR1 and CDR2: MNHNS and SASEGT. The CDR3 loop is CASSEQIGIGNSPLHF. For the CDR3, the DNA is TGTGCCAGCAGTGAACAAATAGGAATTGGTAATTCACCCCTCCACTTT.